Sequencing of this T cell receptor beta chain was carried out in a study of shared clonotypes between healthy human individuals. Study outcomes and limitations: The study generally estimated greater richness for naive than memory subsets.

The method was immunoSEQ multiplex PCR; TCRdb's version includes in-frame clones alone and lacks a portion of them. The sample includes about a million clones, around 76% seen only once; the top ten take 1.4% to 1.5%. As regards this clone: Antigen: not known.

Source material: memory CD4+ T cells sorted from blood. Documented subset: CD45RA-negative fraction. This TCR was sampled from a man in his late teens or twenties in good health.

The CDR3 sequence: CASSFLNRDTEAFF. CDR3 bases: TGTGCCAGCAGCTTCCTCAACAGGGACACTGAAGCTTTCTTT. The chain employs TRBV5-4 and TRBJ1-1; the D gene is possibly TRBD1 (6 bases). Deletions cut 2 bases from V and 3 bases from J, with 11 bases between. The CDR3 extends over 14 amino acids. The germline V gene has CDR1 SGHNT and CDR2 YYREEE (reference sequence). The entire variable domain, with the rest obtained from reference TRBV5-4 and TRBJ1-1, is as follows: ETGVTQSPTHLIKTRGQQVTLRCSSQSGHNTVSWYQQALGQGPQFIFQYYREEENGRGNFPPRFSGLQFPNYSSELNVNALELDDSALYLCASSFLNRDTEAFFGQGTRLTVV.